This TCR beta chain was captured in a study of PD-1 blockade in classical Hodgkin lymphoma. In every patient, relapse followed autologous stem cell transplantation, while exposure to brentuximab vedotin differed. V was pared by 3 bases and J by 6 bases, with 15 bases between. The CDR3 extends over 15 amino acids. Germline V lookup: CDR1 ENHRY, CDR2 SYGVKD. Sequencing used immunoSEQ multiplex PCR; TCRdb keeps in-frame clones, though not all of them. Seen here are over 45,000 clones, over 60% observed once, and the top ten hold around 16%. The source material was peripheral blood mononuclear cells (PBMCs), sampled before the second cycle of nivolumab. The chain joins TRBV10-3 to TRBJ1-5; tentative D call: TRBD1 (6 bases). This TCR derives from a human donor with classical Hodgkin lymphoma. The CDR3: CAISERGADGQPQHF. The CDR3 DNA sequence: TGTGCCATCAGTGAAAGGGGGGCTGATGGTCAGCCCCAGCATTTT.